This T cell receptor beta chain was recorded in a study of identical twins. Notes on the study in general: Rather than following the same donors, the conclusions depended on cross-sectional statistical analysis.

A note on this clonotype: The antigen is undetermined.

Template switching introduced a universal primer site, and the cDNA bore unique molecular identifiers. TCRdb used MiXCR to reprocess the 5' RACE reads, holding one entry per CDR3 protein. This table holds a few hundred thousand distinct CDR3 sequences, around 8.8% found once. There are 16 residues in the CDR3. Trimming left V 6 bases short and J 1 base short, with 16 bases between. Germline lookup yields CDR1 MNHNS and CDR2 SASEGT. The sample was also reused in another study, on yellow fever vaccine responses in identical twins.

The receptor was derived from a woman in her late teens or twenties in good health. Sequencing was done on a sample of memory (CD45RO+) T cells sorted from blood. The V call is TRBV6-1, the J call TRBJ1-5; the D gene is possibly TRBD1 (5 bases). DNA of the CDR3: TGTGCCAGCAGAAAGACAGTCACAGCGAGCAATCAGCCCCAGCATTTT. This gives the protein CASRKTVTASNQPQHF.